These T cell receptor beta chains were read from a single sample in a study of control samples from healthy donors and cancer patients. The table came from immunoSEQ multiplex PCR; TCRdb's copy has only in-frame clones and leaves some out. The sample gives around 45,000 clones, approximately 70% of which show up once; roughly 15% is in the top ten. Source material: formalin-fixed, paraffin-embedded tissue. The receptors shown here come from a male donor with melanoma. Both conserved end residues are part of each CDR3. The D gene is left open where the match is weak. Clone size is not always given. Where it is, it says once, few, many or a class for expanded clones.

d_call	v_call	clone_size	j_call	cdr3_aa	cdr3_nt
TRBD2	TRBV6-5	NA	TRBJ2-5	CASSYGVSGRYETQYF	TGTGCCAGCAGTTACGGGGTTAGCGGGAGATATGAGACCCAGTACTTC
NA	TRBV7-9	NA	TRBJ2-1	CASSPTGEYNEQFF	TGTGCCAGCAGCCCGACGGGGGAATACAATGAGCAGTTCTTC
NA	TRBV4-1	once	TRBJ1-1	CASSQERGVAEAFF	TGCGCCAGCAGCCAAGAGCGGGGGGTCGCTGAAGCTTTCTTT
NA	TRBV3-1/TRBV3-2	NA	TRBJ2-3	CASSYTYSTDTQYF	TGTGCCAGCAGCTATACTTATAGCACAGATACGCAGTATTTT
NA	TRBV2	NA	TRBJ2-5	CASCRDSQYQETQYF	TGTGCCAGCTGCCGGGACTCCCAATACCAAGAGACCCAGTACTTC
NA	TRBV6-5	medium-sized	TRBJ1-2	CASTPSALAAYGYTF	TGTGCCAGCACCCCTTCCGCCTTGGCAGCCTATGGCTACACCTTC
NA	TRBV7-2	NA	TRBJ1-3	CASSLIAASGNTIYF	TGTGCCAGCAGCTTAATAGCCGCGTCTGGAAACACCATATATTTT
NA	TRBV21-1	NA	TRBJ1-1	CASSKDAGDTEAFF	TGTGCCAGCAGCAAAGACGCCGGGGACACTGAAGCTTTCTTT
NA	TRBV11-2	NA	TRBJ2-3	CASSLENLGGGWDTQYF	TGTGCCAGCAGCTTAGAGAACTTAGGGGGGGGCTGGGATACGCAGTATTTT
NA	TRBV9	once	TRBJ1-4	CASSPGGGLGEKLFF	TGTGCCAGCAGCCCCGGGGGAGGGTTGGGCGAAAAACTGTTTTTT
NA	TRBV7-8	NA	TRBJ2-5	CASSLLDGTKETQYF	TGTGCCAGCAGCTTACTTGATGGAACAAAAGAGACCCAGTACTTC
NA	TRBV2	many	TRBJ1-4	CASRDRVGAEKLFF	TGTGCCAGCAGGGATAGGGTTGGGGCCGAAAAACTGTTTTTT
TRBD1	TRBV29-1	NA	TRBJ1-4	CSVGQNNEKLFF	TGCAGCGTGGGACAGAATAATGAAAAACTGTTTTTT
TRBD1	TRBV27	NA	TRBJ1-2	CASRRTGDYGYTF	TGTGCCAGCAGAAGGACAGGGGACTATGGCTACACCTTC
TRBD2	TRBV12-3/TRBV12-4	NA	TRBJ2-1	CASIGLAGEQFF	TGTGCCAGCATCGGACTAGCGGGTGAGCAGTTCTTC
NA	TRBV7-8	few	TRBJ2-7	CAGSLALGNEQYF	TGTGCCGGGAGTCTAGCCCTCGGGAACGAGCAGTACTTC
NA	TRBV3-1/TRBV3-2	NA	TRBJ1-5	CASSQGGGGLQPQHF	TGTGCCAGCAGCCAAGGAGGGGGGGGCCTTCAGCCCCAGCATTTT
TRBD1	TRBV6-5	NA	TRBJ1-2	CASHTGALGYTF	TGTGCCAGCCACACAGGGGCCCTTGGCTACACCTTC
TRBD1	TRBV9	NA	TRBJ1-1	CASSGPRDRGSEAFF	TGTGCCAGCAGCGGCCCCCGTGACAGGGGGTCTGAAGCTTTCTTT
NA	TRBV2	NA	TRBJ2-5	CASSGNHQETQYF	TGTGCCAGCAGCGGGAACCACCAAGAGACCCAGTACTTC
NA	TRBV4-2	few	TRBJ2-1	CASSHLGEQFF	TGTGCCAGCAGCCACCTGGGTGAGCAGTTCTTC
NA	TRBV6-2/TRBV6-3	NA	TRBJ2-5	CASSYGLSGEETQYF	TGTGCCAGCAGTTACGGGTTAAGTGGCGAAGAGACCCAGTACTTC
TRBD2	TRBV29-1	NA	TRBJ2-1	CSVLGLAGGGEQFF	TGCAGCGTCCTGGGACTAGCGGGAGGAGGTGAGCAGTTCTTC
NA	TRBV12-2	few	TRBJ2-1	CASRFVELADYNEQFF	TGTGCAAGTCGCTTCGTAGAACTAGCGGATTACAATGAGCAGTTCTTC
NA	TRBV6-6	NA	TRBJ1-5	CAITAGNQPQHF	TGTGCCATCACAGCGGGCAATCAGCCCCAGCATTTT
NA	TRBV29-1	NA	TRBJ2-5	CSVDSPGLRGQETQYF	TGCAGCGTTGACTCACCGGGACTCAGAGGGCAAGAGACCCAGTACTTC
NA	TRBV30	NA	TRBJ1-1	CAWSVPQGEAFF	TGTGCCTGGAGTGTACCCCAGGGTGAAGCTTTCTTT
TRBD2	TRBV7-7	NA	TRBJ2-1	CASSLEASGRKFF	TGTGCCAGCAGCCTAGAGGCTAGCGGGAGGAAGTTCTTC
TRBD1	TRBV3-1/TRBV3-2	many	TRBJ1-2	CASSGQGVGYGYTF	TGTGCCAGCAGCGGACAGGGCGTGGGCTATGGCTACACCTTC
NA	TRBV2	NA	TRBJ1-2	CASSEQLSRGYTF	TGTGCCAGCAGTGAACAGCTATCGAGGGGCTACACCTTC
TRBD2	TRBV27	NA	TRBJ2-2	CASSLGTGRGTEELFF	TGTGCCAGCAGTTTAGGGACCGGGAGGGGGACCGAGGAGCTGTTTTTT
TRBD2	TRBV14	medium-sized	TRBJ2-7	CASSSVSGPSYEQYF	TGTGCCAGCAGTTCTGTTAGCGGGCCATCATACGAGCAGTACTTC
NA	TRBV18	NA	TRBJ2-5	CASSPSGETQYF	TGTGCCAGCTCACCATCGGGAGAGACCCAGTACTTC
NA	TRBV7-9	NA	TRBJ1-3	CASSLLRQGHSRNTIYF	TGTGCCAGCAGCTTATTACGGCAGGGCCACTCTAGAAACACCATATATTTT
NA	TRBV11-2	few	TRBJ1-1	CASSGGLGAEAFF	TGTGCCAGCAGCGGAGGGCTCGGCGCTGAAGCTTTCTTT
NA	TRBV5-4	NA	TRBJ1-3	CASSLQTGTSSGNTIYF	TGTGCCAGCAGCTTGCAAACGGGGACAAGCTCTGGAAACACCATATATTTT
TRBD2	TRBV4-2	few	TRBJ2-7	CASSQETGTSPHEQYF	TGTGCCAGCAGCCAAGAAACCGGGACTAGTCCCCACGAGCAGTACTTC
NA	TRBV19	NA	TRBJ2-7	CASSARAYHEQYF	TGTGCCAGTAGTGCCCGGGCTTACCACGAGCAGTACTTC
NA	TRBV10-2	NA	TRBJ1-1	CASTTDGNTEAFF	TGCGCCAGCACCACGGACGGAAACACTGAAGCTTTCTTT
NA	TRBV2	NA	TRBJ1-2	CASSVQGMLYGYTF	TGTGCCAGCAGTGTTCAGGGGATGTTATATGGCTACACCTTC
NA	TRBV11-2	NA	TRBJ2-2	CASSLTNTGELFF	TGTGCCAGCAGCCTCACAAACACCGGGGAGCTGTTTTTT
TRBD2	TRBV5-1	NA	TRBJ2-7	CASSEAPGLASEQYF	TGCGCCAGCAGCGAAGCACCGGGACTAGCGTCCGAGCAGTACTTC
NA	TRBV30	few	TRBJ2-5	CAWRGETQYF	TGTGCCTGGAGGGGGGAGACCCAGTACTTC
TRBD1	TRBV5-4	NA	TRBJ2-1	CASSFGQDTGEQFF	TGTGCCAGCAGCTTCGGACAGGATACGGGTGAGCAGTTCTTC
NA	TRBV7-9	NA	TRBJ2-1	CASTERSLGEQFF	TGTGCCAGCACGGAGCGGAGTCTGGGTGAGCAGTTCTTC
NA	TRBV3-1/TRBV3-2	NA	TRBJ2-7	CASSEISVIGEQYF	TGTGCCAGCAGTGAAATTAGCGTGATCGGCGAGCAGTACTTC
TRBD1	TRBV18	NA	TRBJ2-7	CASSPMGQGSYEQYF	TGTGCCAGCTCACCAATGGGACAGGGATCCTACGAGCAGTACTTC
TRBD1	TRBV6-5	NA	TRBJ2-5	CASSYSTGANQETQYF	TGTGCCAGCAGTTACTCGACAGGGGCAAACCAAGAGACCCAGTACTTC
NA	TRBV20-1	NA	TRBJ2-3	CSASRSDTQYF	TGCAGTGCCTCCCGGTCCGATACGCAGTATTTT